This T cell receptor beta chain was found in a study of CD8 T cells in Susac syndrome. The CDR3 covers 17 residues. V dropped 0 bases and J dropped 5; count of bases not matched to a gene: 10. The germline CDR1 and CDR2 sequences are MNHEY and SVGAGI. Random hexamers served to reverse transcribe about 0.45 to 1 ug RNA. TCRdb independently ran MiXCR on the immunoSEQ multiplex PCR reads; one entry per CDR3 protein. The repertoire holds 100,000 to 150,000 distinct CDR3 sequences, with around 94% as singletons. It was healthy donors who served as the controls, matched for age and sex. The chain carries TRBV6-5 and TRBJ2-3; 8 bases are a match to TRBD1. Sequenced: CD4+ T cells from PBMCs. This receptor was taken from a human donor in good health. The DNA for the CDR3 is TGTGCCAGCAGTTACTCGGGCTGGGCAGGGGGCATAGATACGCAGTATTTT. Encoded protein: CASSYSGWAGGIDTQYF.